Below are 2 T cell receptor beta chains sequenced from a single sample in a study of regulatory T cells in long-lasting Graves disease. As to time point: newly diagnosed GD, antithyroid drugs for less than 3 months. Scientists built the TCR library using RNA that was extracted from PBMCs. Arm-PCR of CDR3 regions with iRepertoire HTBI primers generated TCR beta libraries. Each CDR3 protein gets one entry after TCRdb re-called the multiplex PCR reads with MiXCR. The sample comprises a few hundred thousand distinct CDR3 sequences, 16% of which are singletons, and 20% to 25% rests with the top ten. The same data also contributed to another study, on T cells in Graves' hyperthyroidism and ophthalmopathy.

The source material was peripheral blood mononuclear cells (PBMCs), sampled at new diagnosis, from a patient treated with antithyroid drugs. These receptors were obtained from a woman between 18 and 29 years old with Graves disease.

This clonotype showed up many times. Here the CDR3 DNA reads TGTGCCTACCTGCGGGAGGGGAAGTACAATGAGCAGTTCTTC. This encodes CAYLREGKYNEQFF. The chain employs TRBV30 and TRBJ2-1; 9 bases agree with TRBD2. The CDR3 has 14 residues. After removal of 7 bases from V and 4 bases from J, the junction contained 8 bases not matched to a gene. Germline CDR1 is GTSNPN and CDR2 is SVGIG (reference sequence). The whole variable domain, remainder taken from reference TRBV30 and TRBJ2-1, is SQTIHQWPATLVQPVGSPLSLECTVEGTSNPNLYWYRQAAGRGLQLLFYSVGIGQISSEVPQNLSASRPQDRQFILSSKKLLLSDSGFYLCAYLREGKYNEQFFGPGTRLTVL.

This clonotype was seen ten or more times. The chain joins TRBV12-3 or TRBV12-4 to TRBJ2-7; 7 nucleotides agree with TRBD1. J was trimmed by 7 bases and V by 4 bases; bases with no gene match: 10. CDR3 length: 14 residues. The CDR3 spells CASSSWTGFEEQYF. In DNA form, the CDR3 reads TGTGCCAGCAGTTCCTGGACAGGATTCGAGGAGCAGTACTTC.